The next 6 T cell receptor beta chains were all read from a single sample in a study of T cells in Graves' hyperthyroidism and ophthalmopathy. It was RNA transcripts that yielded the amplified TCR beta CDR3 regions. Carried out on the TCR CDR3, a first-round RT-PCR used the HTBI primer set. Using its own MiXCR run on the multiplex PCR reads, TCRdb lists one record per CDR3 protein. The data hold fewer than 450,000 distinct CDR3 sequences, with 17% observed a single time. Source material: blood. The receptors were sampled from a woman aged 25 to 45 with Graves' hyperthyroidism that later progressed to Graves' ophthalmopathy.

Ten or more counts support this clonotype. The J gene is TRBJ2-5, the V gene TRBV30, with a possible D match to TRBD2 (6 bases). Germline CDR1 is GTSNPN and CDR2 is SVGIG (reference sequence). The CDR3 covers 12 residues. V lost 0 bases and J 4 bases, leaving 6 bases between the germline ends. The CDR3 loop reads CAWSVGGETQYF. The CDR3 coding sequence is TGTGCCTGGAGTGTCGGGGGAGAGACCCAGTACTTC.

This sequence joins TRBV20-1 and TRBJ1-2; TRBD1 might be the D (5 bases). V gave up 6 bases and J gave up 6 bases, with 17 bases separating them. The germline V gene has CDR1 DFQATT and CDR2 SNEGSKA (reference sequence). The CDR3 sequence is 13 residues long. The CDR3, as DNA: TGCAGTGCAGAACCCGGGACCTCGGATGGCTACACCTTC. This gives the protein CSAEPGTSDGYTF.

This clonotype was recorded a few times. The rearrangement uses TRBV5-1 and TRBJ2-7; D remains ambiguous. This CDR3 is built from 13 residues. With 2 bases removed from V and 3 bases from J, the gap between germline ends came to 9 bases. Germline CDR1 and CDR2: SGHRS and YFSETQ. The CDR3 DNA reads as TGCGCCAGCAGCTTCCCCGAGCGCTACGAGCAGTACTTC. Its protein is CASSFPERYEQYF.

Comments on this clonotype: Mismatch with germline at one junction end may stem from a read error. The chain has TRBV6-5 and TRBJ1-1; no clear D gene. The CDR3 sequence is 15 residues long. Germline CDR1 reads MNHEY; CDR2 reads SVGAGI. The CDR3 DNA is TGTGCCAGAAGTTACTTAGGCAGGCTTGGCACTGAAGCTTTCTTT. Translating gives CARSYLGRLGTEAFF.

The chain employs TRBV6-1 and TRBJ1-2; no clear D gene. From germline, CDR1 is MNHNS and CDR2 SASEGT. The ends were cut back, 6 bases at V and 7 bases at J, with 12 bases in the middle. This CDR3 region has 12 residues. For the CDR3, the DNA is TGTGCCAGCAGGATGGAGGGAAGTGGCTACACCTTC. Translating it yields CASRMEGSGYTF.

V is TRBV29-1 and J is TRBJ1-4, with D unclear. The CDR3 length is 10 residues. V gave up 6 bases and J gave up 4 bases, with 3 bases separating them. Looked up from germline, CDR1 is SQVTM and CDR2 is ANQGSEA. The CDR3 is CSVLNEKLFF. CDR3 DNA sequence: TGCAGCGTCCTTAATGAAAAACTGTTTTTT.